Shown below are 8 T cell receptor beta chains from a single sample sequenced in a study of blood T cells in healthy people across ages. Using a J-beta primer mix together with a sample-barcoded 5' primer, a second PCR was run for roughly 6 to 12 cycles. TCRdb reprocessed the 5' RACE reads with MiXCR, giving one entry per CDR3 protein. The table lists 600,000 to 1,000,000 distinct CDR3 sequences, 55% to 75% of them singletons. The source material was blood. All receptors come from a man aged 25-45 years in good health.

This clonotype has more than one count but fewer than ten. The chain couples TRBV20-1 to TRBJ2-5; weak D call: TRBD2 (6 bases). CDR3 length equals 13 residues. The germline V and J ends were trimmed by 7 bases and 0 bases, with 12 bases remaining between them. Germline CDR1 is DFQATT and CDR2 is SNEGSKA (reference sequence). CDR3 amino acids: CSGVAENQETQYF. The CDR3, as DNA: TGCAGTGGAGTAGCGGAGAACCAAGAGACCCAGTACTTC.

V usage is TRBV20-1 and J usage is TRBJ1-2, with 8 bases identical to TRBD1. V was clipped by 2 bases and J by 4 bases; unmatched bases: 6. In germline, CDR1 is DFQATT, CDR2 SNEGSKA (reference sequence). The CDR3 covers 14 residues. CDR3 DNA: TGCAGTGCTAGACACCGGACAGGGACCTATGGCTACACCTTC. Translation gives CSARHRTGTYGYTF.

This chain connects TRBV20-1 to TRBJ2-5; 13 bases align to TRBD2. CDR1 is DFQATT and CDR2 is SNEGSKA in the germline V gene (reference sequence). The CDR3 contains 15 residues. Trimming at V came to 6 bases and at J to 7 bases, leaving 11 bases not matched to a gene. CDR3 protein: CSADGTSGIFGTQYF. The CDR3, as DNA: TGCAGTGCGGATGGGACTAGCGGGATCTTCGGGACCCAGTACTTC.

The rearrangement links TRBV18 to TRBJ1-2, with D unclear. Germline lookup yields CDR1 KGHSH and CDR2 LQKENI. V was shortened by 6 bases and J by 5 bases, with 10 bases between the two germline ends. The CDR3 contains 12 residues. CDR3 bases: TGTGCCAGCTCCCAAAGGGCGTATGGCTACACCTTC. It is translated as CASSQRAYGYTF.

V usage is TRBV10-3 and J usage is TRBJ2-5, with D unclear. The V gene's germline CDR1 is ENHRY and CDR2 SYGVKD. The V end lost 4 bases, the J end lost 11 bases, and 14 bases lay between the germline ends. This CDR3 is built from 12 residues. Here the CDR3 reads CAISGDLKGQYF. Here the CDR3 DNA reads TGTGCCATCAGTGGAGACCTAAAAGGGCAGTACTTC.

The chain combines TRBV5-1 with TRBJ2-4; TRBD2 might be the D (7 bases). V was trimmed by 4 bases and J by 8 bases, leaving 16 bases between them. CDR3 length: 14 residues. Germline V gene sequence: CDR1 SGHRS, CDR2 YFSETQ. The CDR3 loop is CASSVQGGRDIQYF. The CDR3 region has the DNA TGCGCCAGCAGCGTACAGGGAGGGAGGGACATTCAGTACTTC.

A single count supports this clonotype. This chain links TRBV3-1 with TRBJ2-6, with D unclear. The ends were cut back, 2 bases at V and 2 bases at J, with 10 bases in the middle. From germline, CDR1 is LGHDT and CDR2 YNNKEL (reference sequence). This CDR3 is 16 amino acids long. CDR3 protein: CASSQKYGAGANVLTF. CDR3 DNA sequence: TGTGCCAGCAGCCAAAAGTACGGCGCTGGGGCCAACGTCCTGACTTTC. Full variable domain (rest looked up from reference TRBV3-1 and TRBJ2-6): DTAVSQTPKYLVTQMGNDKSIKCEQNLGHDTMYWYKQDSKKFLKIMFSYNNKELIINETVPNRFSPKSPDKAHLNLHINSLELGDSAVYFCASSQKYGAGANVLTFGAGSRLTVL.

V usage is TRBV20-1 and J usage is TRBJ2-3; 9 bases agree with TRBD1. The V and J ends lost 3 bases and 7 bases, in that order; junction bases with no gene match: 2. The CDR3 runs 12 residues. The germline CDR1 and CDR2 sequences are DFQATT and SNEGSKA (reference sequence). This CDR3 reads CSARDRGYTQYF. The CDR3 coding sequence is TGCAGTGCTAGGGACAGGGGTTATACGCAGTATTTT.